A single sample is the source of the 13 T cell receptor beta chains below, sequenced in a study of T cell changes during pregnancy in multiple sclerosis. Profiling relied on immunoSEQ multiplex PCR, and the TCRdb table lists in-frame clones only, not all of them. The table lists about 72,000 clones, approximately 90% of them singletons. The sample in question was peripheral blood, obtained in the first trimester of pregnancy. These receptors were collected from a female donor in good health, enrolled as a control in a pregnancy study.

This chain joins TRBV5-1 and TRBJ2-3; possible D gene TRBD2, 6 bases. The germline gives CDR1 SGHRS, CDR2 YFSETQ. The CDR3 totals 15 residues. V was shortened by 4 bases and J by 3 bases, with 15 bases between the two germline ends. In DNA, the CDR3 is TGCGCCAGCAGCCATAACGGGGGAGCGACAGATACGCAGTATTTT. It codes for CASSHNGGATDTQYF.

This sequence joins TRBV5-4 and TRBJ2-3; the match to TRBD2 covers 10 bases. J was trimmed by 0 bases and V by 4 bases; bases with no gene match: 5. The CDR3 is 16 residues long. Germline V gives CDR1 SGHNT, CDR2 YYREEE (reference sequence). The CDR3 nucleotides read TGTGCCAGCAGCGCCGTACTAGCGGGAAGCACAGATACGCAGTATTTT. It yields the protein CASSAVLAGSTDTQYF.

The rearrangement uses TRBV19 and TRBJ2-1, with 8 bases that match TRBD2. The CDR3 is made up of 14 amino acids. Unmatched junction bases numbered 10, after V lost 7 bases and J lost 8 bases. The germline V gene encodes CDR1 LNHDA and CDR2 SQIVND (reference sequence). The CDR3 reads CASKDGRVTDEQFF. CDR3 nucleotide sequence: TGTGCCAGTAAGGACGGGAGGGTTACGGATGAGCAGTTCTTC.

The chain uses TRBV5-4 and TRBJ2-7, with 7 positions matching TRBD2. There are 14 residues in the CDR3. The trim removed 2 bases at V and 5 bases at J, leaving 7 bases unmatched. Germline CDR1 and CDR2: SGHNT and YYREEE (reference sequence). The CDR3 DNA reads TGTGCCAGCAGCTTCTCCGGGACTACAAACGAGCAGTACTTC. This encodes CASSFSGTTNEQYF.

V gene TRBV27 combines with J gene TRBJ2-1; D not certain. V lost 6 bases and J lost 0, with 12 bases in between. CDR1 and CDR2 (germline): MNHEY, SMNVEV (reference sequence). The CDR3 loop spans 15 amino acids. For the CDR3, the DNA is TGTGCCAGCAGAGATCGGTCGAGCTCCTACAATGAGCAGTTCTTC. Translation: CASRDRSSSYNEQFF.

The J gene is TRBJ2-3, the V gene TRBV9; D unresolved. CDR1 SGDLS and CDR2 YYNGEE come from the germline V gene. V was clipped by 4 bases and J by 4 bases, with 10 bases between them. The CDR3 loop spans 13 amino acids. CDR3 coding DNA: TGTGCCAGCAGCTTCCCGACTTCAGATACGCAGTATTTT. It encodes CASSFPTSDTQYF.

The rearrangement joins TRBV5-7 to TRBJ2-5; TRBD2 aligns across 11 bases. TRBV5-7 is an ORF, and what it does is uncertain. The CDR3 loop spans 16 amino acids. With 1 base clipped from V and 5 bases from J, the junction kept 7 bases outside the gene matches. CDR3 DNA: TGTGCCAGCAGCTTGTCAACTAGCGGGAGTCCTGAGACCCAGTACTTC. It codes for CASSLSTSGSPETQYF.

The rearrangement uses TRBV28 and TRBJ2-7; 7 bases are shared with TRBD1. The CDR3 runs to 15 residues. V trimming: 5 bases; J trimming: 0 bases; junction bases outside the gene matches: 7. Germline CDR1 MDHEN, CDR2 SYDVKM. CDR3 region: CASSRSGTVSYEQYF. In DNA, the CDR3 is TGTGCCAGCAGTCGTTCCGGGACAGTCTCCTACGAGCAGTACTTC.

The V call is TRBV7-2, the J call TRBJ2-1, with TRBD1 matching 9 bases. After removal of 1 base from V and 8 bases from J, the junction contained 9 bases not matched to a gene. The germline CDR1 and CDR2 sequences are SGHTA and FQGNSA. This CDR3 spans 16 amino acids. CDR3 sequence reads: CASSLVGTGYEDEQFF. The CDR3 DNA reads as TGTGCCAGCAGCTTAGTGGGGACAGGGTATGAGGATGAGCAGTTCTTC. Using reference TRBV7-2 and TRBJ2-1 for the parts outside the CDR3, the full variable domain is GAGVSQSPSNKVTEKGKDVELRCDPISGHTALYWYRQSLGQGLEFLIYFQGNSAPDKSGLPSDRFSAERTGGSVSTLTIQRTQQEDSAVYLCASSLVGTGYEDEQFFGPGTRLTVL.

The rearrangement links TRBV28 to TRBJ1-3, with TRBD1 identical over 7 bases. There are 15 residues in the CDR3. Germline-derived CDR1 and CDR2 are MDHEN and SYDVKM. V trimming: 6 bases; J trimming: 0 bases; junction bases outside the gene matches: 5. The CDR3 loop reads CASSPGQISGNTIYF. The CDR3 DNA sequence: TGTGCCAGCAGCCCGGGACAGATCTCTGGAAACACCATATATTTT.

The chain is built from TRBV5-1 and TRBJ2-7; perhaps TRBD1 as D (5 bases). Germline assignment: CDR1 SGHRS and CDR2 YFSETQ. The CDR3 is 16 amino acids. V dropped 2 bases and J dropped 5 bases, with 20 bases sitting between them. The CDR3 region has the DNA TGCGCCAGCAGCTTTGCTCAGGGCCCACCCCGCGACGAGCAGTACTTC. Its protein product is CASSFAQGPPRDEQYF.

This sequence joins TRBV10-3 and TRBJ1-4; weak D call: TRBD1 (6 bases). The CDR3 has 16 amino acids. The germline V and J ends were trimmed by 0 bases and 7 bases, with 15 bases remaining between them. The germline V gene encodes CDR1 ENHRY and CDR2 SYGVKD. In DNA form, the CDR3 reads TGTGCCATCAGTGAGTCGTTCCAGGGGATCGGTGAAAAACTGTTTTTT. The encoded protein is CAISESFQGIGEKLFF.

CDR3: CASSLGLAANTGELFF. The CDR3 DNA sequence: TGTGCCAGCAGCCTCGGACTAGCGGCGAACACCGGGGAGCTGTTTTTT. The gene calls are TRBV14 and TRBJ2-2, with TRBD2 identical over 10 bases. V lost 4 bases, J lost 0 bases, and 2 bases stayed unmatched. This CDR3 is 16 amino acids long. Germline assignment: CDR1 SGHDN and CDR2 FVKESK.